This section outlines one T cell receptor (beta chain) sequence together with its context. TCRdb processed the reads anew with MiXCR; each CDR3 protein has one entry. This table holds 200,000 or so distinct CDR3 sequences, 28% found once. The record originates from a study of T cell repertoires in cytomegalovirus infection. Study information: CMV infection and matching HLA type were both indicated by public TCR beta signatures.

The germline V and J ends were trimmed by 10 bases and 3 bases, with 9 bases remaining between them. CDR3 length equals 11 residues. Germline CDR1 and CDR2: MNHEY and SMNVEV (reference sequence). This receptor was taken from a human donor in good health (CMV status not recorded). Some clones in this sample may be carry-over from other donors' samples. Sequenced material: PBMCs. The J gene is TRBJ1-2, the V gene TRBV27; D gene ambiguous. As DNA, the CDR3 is TGTGCCACCTTAACATACTATGGCTACACCTTC. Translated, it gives CATLTYYGYTF.